This T cell receptor (beta chain) was identified during a study of HIV-infected children after antiretroviral therapy interruption. Study-wide findings and caveats: Shared-triplet CDR3 clusters increased after interruption in a few patients.

A 3' RACE protocol on RNA, with unique molecular identifiers, produced the TCR library. MiXCR, run by TCRdb on the 3' RACE reads, gives a single entry per CDR3 protein. The table has 14,000 to 15,000 distinct CDR3 sequences, approximately 3.6% seen once. Remarks on this clonotype: What it recognizes is unknown.

The ends lost 6 bases at V and 4 bases at J; junction bases unmatched: 18. The CDR3 covers 18 residues. Germline V CDR1 and CDR2: MNHEY, SVGAGI. Treatment described: PENTA 11 planned treatment interruption arm or continuous ART arm. Sample: CD45RO+ CD8+ T cells from PBMCs, pooled from several time points, taken from a donor given antiretroviral therapy, either interrupted or continuous. Subset noted: memory CD8+ CD45RO+ CD45RA- T cells. V gene TRBV6-5 combines with J gene TRBJ2-1; 7 bases fit TRBD2. The source is a pool of human donors with HIV. CDR3 coding DNA: TGTGCCAGCAGCCCCCGTATTTGGAGCGGGGAATCGTACAATGAGCAGTTCTTC. Its protein is CASSPRIWSGESYNEQFF.